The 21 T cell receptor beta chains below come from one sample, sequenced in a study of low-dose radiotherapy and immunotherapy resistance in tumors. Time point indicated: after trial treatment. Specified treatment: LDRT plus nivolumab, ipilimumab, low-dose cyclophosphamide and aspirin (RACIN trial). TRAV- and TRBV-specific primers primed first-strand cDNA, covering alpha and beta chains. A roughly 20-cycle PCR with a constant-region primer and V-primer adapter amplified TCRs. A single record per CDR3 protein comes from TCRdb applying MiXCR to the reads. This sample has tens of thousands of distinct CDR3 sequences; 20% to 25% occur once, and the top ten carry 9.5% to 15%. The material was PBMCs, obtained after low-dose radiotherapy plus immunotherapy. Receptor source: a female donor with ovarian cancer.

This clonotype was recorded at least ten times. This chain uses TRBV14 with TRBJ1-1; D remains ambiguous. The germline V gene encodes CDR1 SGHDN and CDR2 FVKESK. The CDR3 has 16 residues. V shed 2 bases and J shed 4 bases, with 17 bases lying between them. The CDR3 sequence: CASSQNTPLRATEAFF. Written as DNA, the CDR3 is TGTGCCAGCAGCCAAAATACGCCCTTACGGGCCACTGAAGCTTTCTTT.

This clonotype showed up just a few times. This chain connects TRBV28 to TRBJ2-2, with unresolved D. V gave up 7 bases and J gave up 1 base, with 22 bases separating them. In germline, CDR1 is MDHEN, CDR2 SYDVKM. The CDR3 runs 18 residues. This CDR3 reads CASTSNVGRSWNTGELFF. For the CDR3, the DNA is TGTGCCAGCACCTCTAACGTCGGTCGTTCGTGGAACACCGGGGAGCTGTTTTTT.

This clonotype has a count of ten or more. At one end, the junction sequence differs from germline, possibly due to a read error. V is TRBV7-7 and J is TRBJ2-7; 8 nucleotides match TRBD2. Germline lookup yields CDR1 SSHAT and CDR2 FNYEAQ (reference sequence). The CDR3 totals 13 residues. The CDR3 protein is CASSHSGTNEQYF. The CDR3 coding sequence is TGTGCTAGCAGTCATAGCGGGACCAACGAGCAGTACTTC.

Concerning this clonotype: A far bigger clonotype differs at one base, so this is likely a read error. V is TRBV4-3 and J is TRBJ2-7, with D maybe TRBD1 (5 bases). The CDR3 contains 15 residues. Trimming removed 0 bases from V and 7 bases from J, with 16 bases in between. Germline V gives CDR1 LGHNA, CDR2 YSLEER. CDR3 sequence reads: CASSQDRVSYNEQYF. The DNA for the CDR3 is TGCGCCAGCAGCCAAGACAGGGTTTCCTACAATGAGCAGTACTTC.

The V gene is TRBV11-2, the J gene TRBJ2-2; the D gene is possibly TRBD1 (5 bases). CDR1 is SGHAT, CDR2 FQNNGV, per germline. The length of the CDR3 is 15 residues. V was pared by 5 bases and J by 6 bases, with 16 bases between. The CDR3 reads CASSLPQGFAGELFF. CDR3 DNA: TGTGCCAGCAGCCTGCCGCAGGGATTCGCCGGGGAGCTGTTTTTT.

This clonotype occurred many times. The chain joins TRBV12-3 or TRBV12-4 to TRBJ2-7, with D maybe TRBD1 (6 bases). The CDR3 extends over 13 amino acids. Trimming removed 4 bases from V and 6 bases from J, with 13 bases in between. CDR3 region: CASSSNRVGEQYF. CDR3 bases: TGTGCCAGCAGTTCCAACAGGGTGGGCGAGCAGTACTTC.

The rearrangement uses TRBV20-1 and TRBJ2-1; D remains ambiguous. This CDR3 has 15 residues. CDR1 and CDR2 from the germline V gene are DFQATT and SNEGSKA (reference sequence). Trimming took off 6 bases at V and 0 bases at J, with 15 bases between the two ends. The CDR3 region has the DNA TGCAGTGCAGCTTCCGGCGCCAACTCCTACAATGAGCAGTTCTTC. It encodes CSAASGANSYNEQFF.

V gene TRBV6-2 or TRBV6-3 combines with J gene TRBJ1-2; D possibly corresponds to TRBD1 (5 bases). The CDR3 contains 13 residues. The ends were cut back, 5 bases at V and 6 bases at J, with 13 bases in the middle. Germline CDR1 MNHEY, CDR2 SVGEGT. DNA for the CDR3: TGTGCCAGCAGTAAAGGGACGGGAGATGGCTACACCTTC. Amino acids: CASSKGTGDGYTF.

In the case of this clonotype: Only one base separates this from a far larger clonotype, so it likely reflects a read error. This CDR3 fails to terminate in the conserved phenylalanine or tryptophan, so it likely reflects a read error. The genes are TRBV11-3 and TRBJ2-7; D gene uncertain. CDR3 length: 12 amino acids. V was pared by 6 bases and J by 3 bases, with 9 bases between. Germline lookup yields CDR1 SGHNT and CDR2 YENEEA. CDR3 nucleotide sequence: TGTGCCAGCAGTTTGTCCCTCTACGAGCAGTACTCC. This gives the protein CASSLSLYEQYS.

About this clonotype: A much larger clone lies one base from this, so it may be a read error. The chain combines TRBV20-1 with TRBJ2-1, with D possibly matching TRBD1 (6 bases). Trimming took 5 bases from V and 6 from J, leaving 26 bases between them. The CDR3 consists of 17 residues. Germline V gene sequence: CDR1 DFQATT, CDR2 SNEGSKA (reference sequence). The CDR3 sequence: CSAGDRQAHSRSNEQFF. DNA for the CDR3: TGCAGTGCTGGCGATCGACAGGCTCATAGCAGAAGCAATGAGCAGTTCTTC.

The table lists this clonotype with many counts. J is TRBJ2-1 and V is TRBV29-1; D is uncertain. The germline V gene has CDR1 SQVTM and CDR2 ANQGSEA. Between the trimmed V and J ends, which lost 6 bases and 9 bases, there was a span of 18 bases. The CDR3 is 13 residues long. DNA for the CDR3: TGCAGCGTGAGACCTGTACCGTCGGGTGAGCAGTTCTTC. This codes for CSVRPVPSGEQFF.

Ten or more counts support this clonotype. CDR3 nucleotide sequence: TGTGCCAGCAGCAAATCGGGCGGCGGGAGGGCCGCCGGCGAGCAGTACTTC. It encodes CASSKSGGGRAAGEQYF. V is TRBV21-1 and J is TRBJ2-7; the table assigns TRBD2, which was not confirmed against the DNA. TRBV21-1 has pseudogene status. The CDR3 is 17 residues long.

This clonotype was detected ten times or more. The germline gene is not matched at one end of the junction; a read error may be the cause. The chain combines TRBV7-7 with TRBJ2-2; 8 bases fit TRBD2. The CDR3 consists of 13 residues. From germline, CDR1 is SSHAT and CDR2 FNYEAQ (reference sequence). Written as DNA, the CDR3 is TGTGCTAGCAGCTTAAGCGGGGGCGGGGAGCTGTTTTTT. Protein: CASSLSGGGELFF.

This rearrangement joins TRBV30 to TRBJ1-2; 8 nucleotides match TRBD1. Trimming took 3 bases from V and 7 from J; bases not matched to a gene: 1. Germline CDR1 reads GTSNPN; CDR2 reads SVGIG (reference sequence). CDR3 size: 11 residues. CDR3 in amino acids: CAWSGTGGYTF. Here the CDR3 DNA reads TGTGCCTGGAGCGGGACAGGTGGCTACACCTTC.

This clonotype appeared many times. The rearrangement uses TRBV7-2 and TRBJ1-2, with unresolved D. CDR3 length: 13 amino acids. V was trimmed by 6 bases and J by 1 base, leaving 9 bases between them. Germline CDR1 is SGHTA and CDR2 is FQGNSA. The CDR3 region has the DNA TGTGCCAGCAGTCCGAAAAATAACTATGGCTACACCTTC. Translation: CASSPKNNYGYTF.

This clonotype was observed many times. The CDR3 coding sequence is TGTGCCAGCAGCACGGGGGGGCATCAAGAGACCCAGTACTTC. Its protein is CASSTGGHQETQYF. V usage is TRBV5-4 and J usage is TRBJ2-5; TRBD2 matches at 8 bases. Germline CDR1 and CDR2: SGHNT and YYREEE (reference sequence). This CDR3 is 14 amino acids long. The junction had 4 bases not matched to a gene; V was cut back by 4 bases and J by 2 bases.

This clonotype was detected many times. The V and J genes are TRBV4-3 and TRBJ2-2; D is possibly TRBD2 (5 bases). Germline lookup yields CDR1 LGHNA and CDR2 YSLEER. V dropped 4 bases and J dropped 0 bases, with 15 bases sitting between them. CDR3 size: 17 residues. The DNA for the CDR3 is TGCGCCAGCAGCCTAGTTTCCTCGAGGGCGAACACCGGGGAGCTGTTTTTT. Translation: CASSLVSSRANTGELFF.

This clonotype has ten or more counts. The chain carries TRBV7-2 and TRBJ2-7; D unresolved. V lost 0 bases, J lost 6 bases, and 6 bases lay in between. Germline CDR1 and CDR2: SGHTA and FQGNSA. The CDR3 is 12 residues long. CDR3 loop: CASSLAAGEQYF. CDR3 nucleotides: TGTGCCAGCAGCTTAGCTGCAGGCGAGCAGTACTTC.

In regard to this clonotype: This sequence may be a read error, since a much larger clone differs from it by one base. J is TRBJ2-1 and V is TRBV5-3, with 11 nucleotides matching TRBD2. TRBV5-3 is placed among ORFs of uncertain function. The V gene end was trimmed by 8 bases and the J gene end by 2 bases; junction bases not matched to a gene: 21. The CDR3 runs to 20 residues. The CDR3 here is CASSYGRTSGPQDPYNEQFF. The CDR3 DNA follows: TGTGCCAGCAGTTACGGGCGGACTAGCGGGCCCCAGGACCCCTACAATGAGCAGTTCTTC.

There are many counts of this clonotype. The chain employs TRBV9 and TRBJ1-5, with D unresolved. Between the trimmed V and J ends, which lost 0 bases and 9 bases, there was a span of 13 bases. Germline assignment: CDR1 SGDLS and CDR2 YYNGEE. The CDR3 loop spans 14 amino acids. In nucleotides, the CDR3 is TGTGCCAGCAGCGTAGAAGTCGGTTTTTGGCCCCAGCATTTT. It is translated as CASSVEVGFWPQHF.

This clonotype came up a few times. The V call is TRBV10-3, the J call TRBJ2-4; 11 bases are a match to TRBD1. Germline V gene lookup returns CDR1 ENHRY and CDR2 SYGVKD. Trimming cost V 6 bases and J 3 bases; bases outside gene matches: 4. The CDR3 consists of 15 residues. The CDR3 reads CAISQDRGHKNIQYF. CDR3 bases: TGTGCCATCAGCCAGGACAGGGGGCACAAAAACATTCAGTACTTC.